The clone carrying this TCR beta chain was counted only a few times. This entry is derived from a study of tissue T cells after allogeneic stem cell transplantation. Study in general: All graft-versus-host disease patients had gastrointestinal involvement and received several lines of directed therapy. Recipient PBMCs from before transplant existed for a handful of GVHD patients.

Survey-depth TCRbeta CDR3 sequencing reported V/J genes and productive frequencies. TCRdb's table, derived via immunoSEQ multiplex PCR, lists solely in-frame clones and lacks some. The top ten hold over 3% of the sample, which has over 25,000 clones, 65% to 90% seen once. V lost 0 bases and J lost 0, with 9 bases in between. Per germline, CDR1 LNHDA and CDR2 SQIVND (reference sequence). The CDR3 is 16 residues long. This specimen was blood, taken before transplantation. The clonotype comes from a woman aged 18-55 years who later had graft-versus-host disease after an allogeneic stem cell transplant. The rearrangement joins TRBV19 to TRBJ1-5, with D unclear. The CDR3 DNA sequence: TGTGCCAGTAGTATAGATAGTAGGGTTAGCAATCAGCCCCAGCATTTT. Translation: CASSIDSRVSNQPQHF.